This record looks at one T cell receptor (beta chain) sequence and its context. The sample is drawn from a study of cytomegalovirus exposure and HLA in healthy donors. Study in general: Early release data held 85 million or so unique TCRs from HLA-typed donors. Among the 300 to 500 donors who were genotyped, 70% to 90% fell in the genetic ancestry cluster that is associated with self-reported Caucasian donors.

CDR1 and CDR2 from the germline V gene are SGHNT and YENEEA. This CDR3 is built from 13 residues. Trimming pared 5 bases from V and 0 bases from J, leaving 6 bases between. Primers included in the PCR were 60 Vbeta and 13 Jbeta primers. Profiling relied on immunoSEQ multiplex PCR, and the TCRdb table lists in-frame clones only, not all of them. There are a few hundred thousand clones in the sample; 65% to 80% occur only once, and 0.2% to 0.25% lies in the top ten. This chain joins TRBV11-3 and TRBJ2-3; no reliable D call. Sequencing was carried out using PBMCs. The sequence came from a girl aged 2 to 10 in good health and CMV-seronegative. The CDR3 coding sequence is TGTGCCAGCAGCCTCGGTAGCACAGATACGCAGTATTTT. The encoded protein is CASSLGSTDTQYF.